The T cell receptor beta chain described here comes from a study of CD8+ T cells in alopecia areata. Across the whole study: It was oral tofacitinib, at 5 to 10 mg twice daily, that treated patients received. Study observations and caveats: Higher clonality than in normal scalp was seen in lesional scalp, especially alopecia totalis/universalis.

Sequencing templates came from extracted RNA that was reverse transcribed into cDNA. TCRdb keeps only in-frame clones here, not all; method: immunoSEQ multiplex PCR. The sample gives over 50,000 clones, more than 40% of which show up once; about 18% is in the top ten. Individuals with alopecia areata gave both lesional scalp punch biopsies and peripheral blood for collection. Per the germline V gene, CDR1 is SEHNR and CDR2 is FQNEAQ (reference sequence). The CDR3 extends over 15 amino acids. V lost 5 bases and J 5 bases, leaving 19 bases between the germline ends. Turning to this clone: Its antigen is unidentified.

This chain uses TRBV7-9 with TRBJ2-7; perhaps TRBD2 as D (5 bases). Sequences were derived from CD8+ T cells sorted from blood, sampled at week 0. This TCR was recovered from a human donor with alopecia areata. CDR3 DNA: TGTGCCAGCAGCCATGATACTAGTCCCAGTAACGAGCAGTACTTC. This codes for CASSHDTSPSNEQYF.